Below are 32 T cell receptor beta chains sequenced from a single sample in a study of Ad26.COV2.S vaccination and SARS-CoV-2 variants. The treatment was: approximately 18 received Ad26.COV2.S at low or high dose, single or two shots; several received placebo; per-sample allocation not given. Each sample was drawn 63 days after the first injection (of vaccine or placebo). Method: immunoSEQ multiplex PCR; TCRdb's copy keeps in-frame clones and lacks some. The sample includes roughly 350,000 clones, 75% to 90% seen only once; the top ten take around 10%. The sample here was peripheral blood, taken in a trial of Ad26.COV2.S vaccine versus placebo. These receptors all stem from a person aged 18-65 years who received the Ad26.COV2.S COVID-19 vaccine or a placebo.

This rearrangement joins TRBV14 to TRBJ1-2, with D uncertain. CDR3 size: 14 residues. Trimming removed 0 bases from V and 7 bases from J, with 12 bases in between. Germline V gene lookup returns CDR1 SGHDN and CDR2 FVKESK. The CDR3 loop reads CASSQDRGSAGYTF. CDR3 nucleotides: TGTGCCAGCAGCCAAGATCGAGGGTCTGCTGGCTACACCTTC.

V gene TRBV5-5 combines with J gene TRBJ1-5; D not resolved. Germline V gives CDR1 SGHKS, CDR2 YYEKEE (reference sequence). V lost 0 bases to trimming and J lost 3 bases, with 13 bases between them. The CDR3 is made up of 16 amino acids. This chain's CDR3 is CASSLVEGWNNQPQHF. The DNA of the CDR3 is TGTGCCAGCAGCTTGGTGGAAGGATGGAACAATCAGCCCCAGCATTTT.

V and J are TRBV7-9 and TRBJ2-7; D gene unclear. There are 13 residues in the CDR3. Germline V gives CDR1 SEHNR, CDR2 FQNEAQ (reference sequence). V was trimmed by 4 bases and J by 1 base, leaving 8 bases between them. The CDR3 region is CASSSTASYEQYF. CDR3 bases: TGTGCCAGCAGCTCCACTGCATCCTACGAGCAGTACTTC.

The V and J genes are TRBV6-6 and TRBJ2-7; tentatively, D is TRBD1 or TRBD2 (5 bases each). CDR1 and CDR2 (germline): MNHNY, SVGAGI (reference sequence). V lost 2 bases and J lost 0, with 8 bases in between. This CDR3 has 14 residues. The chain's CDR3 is CASSYGDDSYEQYF. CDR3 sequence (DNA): TGTGCCAGCAGTTACGGGGACGACTCCTACGAGCAGTACTTC.

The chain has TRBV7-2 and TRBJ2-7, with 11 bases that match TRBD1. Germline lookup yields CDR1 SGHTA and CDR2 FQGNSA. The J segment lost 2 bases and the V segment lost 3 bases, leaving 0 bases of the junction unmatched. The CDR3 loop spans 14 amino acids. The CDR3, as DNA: TGTGCCAGCAGCTTGGACAGGGGGCCCTACGAGCAGTACTTC. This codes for CASSLDRGPYEQYF.

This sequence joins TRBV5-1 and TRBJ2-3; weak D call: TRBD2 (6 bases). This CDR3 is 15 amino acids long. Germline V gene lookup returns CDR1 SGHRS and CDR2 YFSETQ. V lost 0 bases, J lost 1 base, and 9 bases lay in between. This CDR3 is CASSLGPGGTDTQYF. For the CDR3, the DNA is TGCGCCAGCAGCTTGGGCCCGGGAGGCACAGATACGCAGTATTTT.

The CDR3 spells CASSQHYEQYF. The CDR3 DNA is TGTGCCAGCAGCCAACATTACGAGCAGTACTTC. The chain employs TRBV7-8 and TRBJ2-7; D call uncertain. Germline-derived CDR1 and CDR2 are SGHVS and FQNEAQ. Trimming left V 5 bases short and J 4 bases short, with 6 bases between. The CDR3 consists of 11 residues.

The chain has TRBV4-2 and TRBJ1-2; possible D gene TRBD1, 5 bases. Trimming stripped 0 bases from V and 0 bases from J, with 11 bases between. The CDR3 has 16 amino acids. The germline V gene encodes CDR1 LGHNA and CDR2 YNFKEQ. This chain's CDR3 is CASSQEATDANYGYTF. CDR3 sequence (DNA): TGTGCCAGCAGCCAAGAGGCGACAGACGCTAACTATGGCTACACCTTC.

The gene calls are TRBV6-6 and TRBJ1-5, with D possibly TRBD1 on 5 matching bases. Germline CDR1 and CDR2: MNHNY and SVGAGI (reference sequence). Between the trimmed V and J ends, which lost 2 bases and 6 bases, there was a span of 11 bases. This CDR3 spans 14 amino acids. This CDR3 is CASSYPGEAQPQHF. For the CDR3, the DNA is TGTGCCAGCAGTTACCCGGGGGAAGCTCAGCCCCAGCATTTT.

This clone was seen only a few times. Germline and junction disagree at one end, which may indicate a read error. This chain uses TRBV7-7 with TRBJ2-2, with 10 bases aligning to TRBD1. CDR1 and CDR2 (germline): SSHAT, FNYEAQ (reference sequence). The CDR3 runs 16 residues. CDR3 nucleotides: TGTGCTAGCAGCTTAGATCCCGGGACAGGGGCCGGGGAGCTGTTTTTT. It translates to CASSLDPGTGAGELFF. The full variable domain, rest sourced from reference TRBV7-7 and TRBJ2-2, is GAGVSQSPRYKVTKRGQDVTLRCDPISSHATLYWYQQALGQGPEFLTYFNYEAQPDKSGLPSDRFSAERPEGSISTLTIQRTEQRDSAMYRCASSLDPGTGAGELFFGEGSRLTVL.

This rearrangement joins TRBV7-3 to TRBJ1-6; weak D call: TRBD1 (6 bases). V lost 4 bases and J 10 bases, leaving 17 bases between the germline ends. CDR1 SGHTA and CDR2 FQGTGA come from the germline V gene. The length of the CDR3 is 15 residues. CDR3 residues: CASSSQGGGRSPLHF. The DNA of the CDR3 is TGTGCCAGCAGCTCACAGGGTGGGGGACGGTCACCCCTCCACTTT.

CDR3 bases: TGTGCCAGTAGTATCGAGCGAGAGACCCAGTACTTC. Translated: CASSIERETQYF. V and J are TRBV19 and TRBJ2-5; D unresolved. The germline V gene has CDR1 LNHDA and CDR2 SQIVND (reference sequence). This CDR3 comprises 12 residues. V was cut by 3 bases and J by 4 bases, with 6 bases left in between.

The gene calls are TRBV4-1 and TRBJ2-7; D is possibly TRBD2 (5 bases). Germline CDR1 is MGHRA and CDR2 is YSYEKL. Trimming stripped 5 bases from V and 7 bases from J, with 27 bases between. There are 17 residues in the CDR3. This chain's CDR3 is CASSYTLNRISQREQYF. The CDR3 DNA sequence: TGCGCCAGCAGCTATACCTTAAACCGGATCTCCCAGCGGGAGCAGTACTTC.

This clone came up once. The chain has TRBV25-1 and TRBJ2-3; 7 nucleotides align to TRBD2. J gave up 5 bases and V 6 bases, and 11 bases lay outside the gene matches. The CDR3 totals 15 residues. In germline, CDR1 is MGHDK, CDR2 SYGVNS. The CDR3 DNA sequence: TGTGCCAGCAGACTTCTAGCGGAGGGTGGAGATACGCAGTATTTT. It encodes CASRLLAEGGDTQYF.

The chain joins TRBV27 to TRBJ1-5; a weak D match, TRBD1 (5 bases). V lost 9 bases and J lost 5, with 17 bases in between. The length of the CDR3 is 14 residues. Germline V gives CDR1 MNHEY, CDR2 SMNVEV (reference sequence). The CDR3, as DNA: TGTGCCAGTTCCGCCAAGGACACCGATCAGCCCCAGCATTTT. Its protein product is CASSAKDTDQPQHF.

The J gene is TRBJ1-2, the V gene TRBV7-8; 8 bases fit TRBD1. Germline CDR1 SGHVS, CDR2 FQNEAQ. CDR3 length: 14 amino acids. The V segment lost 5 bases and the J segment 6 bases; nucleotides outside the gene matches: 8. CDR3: CASSPGQGWDGYTF. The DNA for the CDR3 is TGTGCCAGCAGCCCAGGACAGGGTTGGGATGGCTACACCTTC.

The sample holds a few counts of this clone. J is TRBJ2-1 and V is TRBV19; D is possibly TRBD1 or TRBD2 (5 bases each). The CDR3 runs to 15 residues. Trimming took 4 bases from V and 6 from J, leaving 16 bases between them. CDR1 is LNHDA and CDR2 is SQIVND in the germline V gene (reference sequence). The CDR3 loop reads CASSRLRDRVNEQFF. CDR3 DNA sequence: TGTGCCAGTAGTAGGCTAAGGGACCGAGTCAATGAGCAGTTCTTC.

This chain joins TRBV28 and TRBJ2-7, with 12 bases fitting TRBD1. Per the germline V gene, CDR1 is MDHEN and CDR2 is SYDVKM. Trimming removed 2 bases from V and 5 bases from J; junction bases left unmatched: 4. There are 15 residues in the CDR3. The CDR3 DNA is TGTGCCAGCAGTTTAGCCGGGACAGGGGGCGACGAGCAGTACTTC. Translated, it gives CASSLAGTGGDEQYF.

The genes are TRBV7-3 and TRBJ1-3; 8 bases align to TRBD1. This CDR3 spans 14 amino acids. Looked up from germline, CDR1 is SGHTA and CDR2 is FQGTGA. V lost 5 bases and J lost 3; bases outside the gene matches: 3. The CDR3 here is CASSLTGDGNTIYF. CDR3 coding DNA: TGTGCCAGCAGCCTGACAGGGGATGGAAACACCATATATTTT.

DNA for the CDR3: TGTGCCAGCAGCTCAACCAACTACCCAGATACGCAGTATTTT. Translation gives CASSSTNYPDTQYF. The chain carries TRBV7-3 and TRBJ2-3; D unclear. V shed 4 bases and J shed 4 bases, with 12 bases lying between them. The CDR3 contains 14 residues. CDR1 is SGHTA and CDR2 is FQGTGA in the germline V gene. The full variable domain, completed using reference TRBV7-3 and TRBJ2-3, is GAGVSQTPSNKVTEKGKYVELRCDPISGHTALYWYRQSLGQGPEFLIYFQGTGAADDSGLPNDRFFAVRPEGSVSTLKIQRTERGDSAVYLCASSSTNYPDTQYFGPGTRLTVL.

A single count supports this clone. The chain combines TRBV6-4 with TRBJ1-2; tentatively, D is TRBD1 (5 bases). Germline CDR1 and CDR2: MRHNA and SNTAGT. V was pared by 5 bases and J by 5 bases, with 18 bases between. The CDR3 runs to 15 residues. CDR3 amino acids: CASSTYAGYGYGYTF. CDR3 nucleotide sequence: TGTGCCAGCAGTACCTATGCAGGGTATGGGTATGGCTACACCTTC.

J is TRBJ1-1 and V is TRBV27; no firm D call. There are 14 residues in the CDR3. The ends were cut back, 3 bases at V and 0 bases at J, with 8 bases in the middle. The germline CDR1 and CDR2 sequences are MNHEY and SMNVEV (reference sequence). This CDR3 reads CASSFRSMNTEAFF. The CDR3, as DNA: TGTGCCAGCAGTTTCAGGAGCATGAACACTGAAGCTTTCTTT.

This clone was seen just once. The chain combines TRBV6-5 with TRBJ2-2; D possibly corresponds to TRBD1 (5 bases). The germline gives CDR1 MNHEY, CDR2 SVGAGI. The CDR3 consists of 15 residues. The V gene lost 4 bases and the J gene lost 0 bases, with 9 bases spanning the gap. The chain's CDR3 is CASSWGRTNTGELFF. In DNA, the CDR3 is TGTGCCAGCAGTTGGGGCAGAACGAACACCGGGGAGCTGTTTTTT.

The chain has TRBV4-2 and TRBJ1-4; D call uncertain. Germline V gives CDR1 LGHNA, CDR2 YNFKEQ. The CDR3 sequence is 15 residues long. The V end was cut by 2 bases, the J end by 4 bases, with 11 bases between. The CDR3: CASSQTVEGNEKLFF. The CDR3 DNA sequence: TGTGCCAGCAGCCAAACAGTGGAGGGTAATGAAAAACTGTTTTTT.

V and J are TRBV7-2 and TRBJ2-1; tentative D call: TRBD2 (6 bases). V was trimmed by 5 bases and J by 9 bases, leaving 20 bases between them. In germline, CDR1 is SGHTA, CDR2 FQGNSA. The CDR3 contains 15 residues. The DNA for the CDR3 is TGTGCCAGCAGCGCCCGGACTACGCCCCCGGGTGAGCAGTTCTTC. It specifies CASSARTTPPGEQFF.

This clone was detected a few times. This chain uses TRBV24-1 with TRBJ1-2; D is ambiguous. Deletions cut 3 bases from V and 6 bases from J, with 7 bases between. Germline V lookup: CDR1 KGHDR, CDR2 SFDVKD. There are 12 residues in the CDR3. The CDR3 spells CATSDRADGYTF. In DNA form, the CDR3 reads TGTGCCACCAGTGATCGGGCTGATGGCTACACCTTC.

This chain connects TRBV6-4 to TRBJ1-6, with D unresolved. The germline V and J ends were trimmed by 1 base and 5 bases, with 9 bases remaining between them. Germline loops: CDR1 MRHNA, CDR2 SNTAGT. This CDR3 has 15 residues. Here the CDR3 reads CASSDLAVNNSPLHF. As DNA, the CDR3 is TGTGCCAGCAGTGACTTGGCAGTTAATAATTCACCCCTCCACTTT.

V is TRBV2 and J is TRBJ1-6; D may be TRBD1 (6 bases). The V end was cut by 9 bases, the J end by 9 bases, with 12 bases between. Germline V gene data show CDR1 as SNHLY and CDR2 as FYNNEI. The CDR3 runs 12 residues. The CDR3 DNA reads TGTGCCAGTGAACAGGGTGTTTCACCCCTCCACTTT. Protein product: CASEQGVSPLHF.

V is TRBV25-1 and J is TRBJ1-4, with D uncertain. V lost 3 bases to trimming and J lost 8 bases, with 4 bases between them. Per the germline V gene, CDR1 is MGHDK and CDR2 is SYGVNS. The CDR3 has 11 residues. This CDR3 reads CASSDWEKLFF. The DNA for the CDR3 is TGTGCCAGCAGTGACTGGGAAAAACTGTTTTTT.

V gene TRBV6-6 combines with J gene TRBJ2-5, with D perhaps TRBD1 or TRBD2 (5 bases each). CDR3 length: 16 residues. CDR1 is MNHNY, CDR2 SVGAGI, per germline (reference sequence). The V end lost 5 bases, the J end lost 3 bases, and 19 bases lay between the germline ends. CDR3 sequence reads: CASSRPGTATEETQYF. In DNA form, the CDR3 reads TGTGCCAGCAGTCGACCCGGGACGGCGACGGAAGAGACCCAGTACTTC.

CDR3 in DNA: TGTGCCAGCAGCTTCCTAGCGGGGGGTACCTACGAGCAGTACTTC. Translated, it gives CASSFLAGGTYEQYF. This chain connects TRBV7-2 to TRBJ2-7; 11 nucleotides line up with TRBD2. Germline V gives CDR1 SGHTA, CDR2 FQGNSA. CDR3 size: 15 residues. J gave up 2 bases and V 3 bases, and 3 bases lay outside the gene matches.

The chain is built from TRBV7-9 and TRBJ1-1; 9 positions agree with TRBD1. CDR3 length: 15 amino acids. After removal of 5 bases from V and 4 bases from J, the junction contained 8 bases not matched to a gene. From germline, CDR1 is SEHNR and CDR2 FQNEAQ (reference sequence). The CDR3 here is CASSVTGGWGTEAFF. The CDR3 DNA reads TGTGCCAGCAGCGTAACAGGGGGCTGGGGCACTGAAGCTTTCTTT.